The T cell receptor (beta chain) described here comes from a study of monozygotic twins with inflammatory bowel disease. Looked up from germline, CDR1 is SGHRS and CDR2 is YFSETQ. CDR3 size: 15 residues. With the 5' RACE reads reprocessed, TCRdb shows one record per CDR3 protein and no DNA. The sample's table shows roughly 300,000 distinct CDR3 sequences. Note on this clonotype: Its specificity is unknown.

General study results and limits: Results did not support any single strong IBD-associated signal or clonotype. The sharing of clonotypes with others was lower in IBD patients than in healthy twins, especially with disease activity. Limited power may explain why concordant and discordant twins showed no difference in repertoire similarity.

This TCR came from a human donor with ulcerative colitis or Crohn's disease, or a healthy co-twin of an affected twin (not recorded which). The sample comprised blood. The chain carries TRBV5-1 and TRBJ1-1; TCRdb reports TRBD1, a call that lacks DNA to check it against. The CDR3 protein is CASSLGGQGATEAFF.